This T cell receptor (beta chain) was captured in a study of blood T cells in healthy people across ages (dated by TCRdb to the mid-2010s). As for the study more broadly: In model experiments, template switching captured roughly one uniquely barcoded TCR beta cDNA molecule for every two T cells. The study measured age-related changes in TCR beta repertoire diversity using deep sequencing normalized with unique cDNA molecular identifiers. The donors were split into four age groups: young (average about 16 years), middle-aged (nearly 40), aged (roughly 65) and long-lived (over 80). To avoid experimental bias, donors of different ages were randomly spread across the sequencing lanes. The study analyzed two additional independent replicas of 1 million unique cDNA reads from the same blood draw for two donors, one aged 18 to 29 and one aged 80 or older. Paper-wide results and their limitations: Because profiling used bulk unsorted PBMCs, naive and antigen-experienced compartments could not be compared conclusively. There was a strong correlation between observed TCR beta diversity and the percentage of naive T cells measured by flow cytometry. Compared with the aged group, the long-lived group had more naive CD4+ T cells, fewer expanded clones and increased TCR diversity, a pattern suggesting age selection. Because donor CMV infection status was unknown, age-related changes in expanded clonotypes were potentially confounded. Observed TCR beta diversity per million T cells fell roughly linearly with age, and a significant reduction was already apparent by age about 36. Estimates of total diversity from one million sequenced T cells were regarded as lower bounds and underestimates.

Donors were under 40 systemically healthy Caucasian individuals from Russia aged roughly 6 to 95 years. Each donor gave approximately 9.3 milliliters of peripheral blood, collected into EDTA-treated Vacutainer tubes. Ficoll-Paque density-gradient centrifugation was used to isolate PBMCs, with at least 7 million obtained per sample. Total RNA was extracted from PBMCs with Trizol reagent, with at least 5 micrograms obtained per sample. The percentages of naive CD45RAhigh/CD27high T cells were determined by flow cytometry on a PBMC aliquot from every donor. The library came from 5' RACE. These reads were obtained on an Illumina HiSeq 2500. A second about 7 to 12 cycle PCR used a sample-barcoded 5' primer and a J-beta primer mix. A template-switch 5' adaptor carrying 12 random nucleotides introduced a unique molecular identifier onto each TCR beta cDNA molecule. Each sample yielded at least 3 million CDR3-containing paired-end reads. All of the RNA was converted into first-strand cDNA using the Mint cDNA synthesis kit, with a TRBC-specific oligonucleotide serving as the primer. Following uracil-DNA glycosylase treatment, a first 18-cycle PCR with universal primers M1SS and BC2_uni_R was performed on all cDNA. As for the authors' bioinformatics: For normalization, 1 million high-quality reads, each with a distinct molecular identifier, were randomly selected from each sample. Reads with shared molecular identifiers were discarded instead of being binned into consensus sequences. MiTCR, set to a Q25 quality threshold and the strictest error-elimination algorithm, was used for CDR3 identification, clonotype clustering and error correction. A nonparametric unseen species model with Euler transformation was used to estimate a lower bound on total TCR beta diversity. TCRdb reworked the public reads: Q25 trimming with fastp, MiXCR clone assembly, productive beta chains retained. Rows are unified per CDR3 protein, each entry keeping the most common DNA and genes. V and J calls and clone size were set by TCRdb, not the authors. A total of 350,000 to 450,000 distinct CDR3 sequences appear in this sample, 52% of them only once. The ten most abundant clones make up under 65% of the sample.

For this clonotype: The antigen this receptor binds is unknown. No clone much larger than this one lies a single base away; base qualities are absent.

The CDR3 goes from the cysteine to the phenylalanine over 14 residues. This entry keeps only the CDR3 DNA: 42 bases, framed from base 1. CDR1 and CDR2 (SQVTM, ANQGSEA) derive from the germline V gene. Trimming removed 4 bases from V and 0 bases from J, leaving 12 bases between the germline ends. Sequencing was performed on blood. The chain is made from TRBV29-1 and TRBJ1-1; a weak D assignment points to TRBD1 (6 bases agree). This sequence originates from a man between 60 and 75 years old in good health. CDR3 region: CSVVTGFMNTEAFF. The DNA sequence is given as TGCAGCGTTGTAACAGGGTTTATGAACACTGAAGCTTTCTTT.